Here is one TCR beta chain with its context. What it recognizes is unknown. Clones were read by immunoSEQ multiplex PCR, and TCRdb kept only the in-frame ones, dropping some. The data contain roughly 2,300,000 clones, less than 95% of them singletons. This sample was included in a study of shared clonotypes between healthy human individuals. General study results and limits: The naive CD4 repertoires of a handful of donors were compared, and approximately 4.7% of clonotypes were shared.

The germline V gene encodes CDR1 MGHDK and CDR2 SYGVNS. The CDR3 extends over 15 amino acids. The junction had 8 bases not matched to a gene; V was cut back by 0 bases and J by 9 bases. Study donors comprised healthy, HIV-negative adults devoid of recent acute infection or vaccination. Partitioning of CD4+ cells yielded a CD45RA+ naive subset and a CD45RA-negative memory subset. The TCR comes from a man aged 18 to 35 in good health. Some clones in this sample may be carry-over from other donors' samples. The chain recombines TRBV25-1 with TRBJ2-4; 7 positions agree with TRBD2. Sequencing input: naive CD4+ T cells from PBMCs. The subset: CD45RA+ positively selected. CDR3 protein: CASSEYRQREGIQYF. The CDR3 DNA follows: TGTGCCAGCAGTGAATATAGACAGAGGGAGGGCATTCAGTACTTC.